This record looks at one TCR beta chain sequence and its context. As yet, its antigen is unknown. The entry originates in a study of cytomegalovirus exposure and HLA in healthy donors. This CDR3 has 15 residues. The germline CDR1 and CDR2 sequences are SGHVS and FQNEAQ. V was clipped by 1 base and J by 7 bases, with 16 bases between them. The study's findings and limits: Presence/absence results assume similar sequencing depth per donor, which may not hold. Most TCR sequences proved rare, with some public TCRs found in many donors. Among CMV-associated TCR beta chains, most appeared HLA-restricted in a later analysis.

PCR used 60 Vbeta primers and 13 Jbeta primers. Assay: immunoSEQ multiplex PCR; the TCRdb copy retains only in-frame clones and omits some. The repertoire holds 95,000 to 150,000 clones, with around two thirds as singletons. This clonotype originated in a woman in her thirties or forties in good health and CMV-seropositive. This chain connects TRBV7-8 to TRBJ1-2; the D gene is possibly TRBD1 (5 bases). Sequences were obtained from PBMCs. The CDR3 loop reads CASSLEVGGRVGYTF. As DNA, the CDR3 is TGTGCCAGCAGCTTAGAGGTCGGGGGGAGAGTTGGCTACACCTTC.